Included here is one T cell receptor beta chain sequence, with context. Its matching antigen is unknown. Trimming pared 3 bases from V and 7 bases from J, leaving 12 bases between. CDR1 and CDR2 from the germline V gene are MGHDK and SYGVNS. CDR3 length: 13 amino acids. This entry comes from a study of OX40 agonist ivuxolimab in advanced cancers. Study details: Enrollees could have had prior anti-PD-1, anti-PD-L1 or anti-CTLA-4 therapy, which roughly 40% had received. The study reported partial responses in three patients: one hepatocellular carcinoma, two cutaneous melanoma.

Sequencing was performed with immunoSEQ multiplex PCR; in TCRdb, only in-frame clones are kept and a portion is missing. In the table there are 55,000 to 65,000 clones, around 77% of which are singletons. Study-wide results and limits: CD8+ T cells (on average) carried more expanded clones than CD4+ T cells. At 0.1 to 3.0 mg/kg and by week 6, CD4+ and CD8+ T cells in the blood had expanded clonally.

The TCR comes from an adult with an advanced solid tumor such as melanoma, head and neck, liver or kidney cancer. The J gene is TRBJ2-5, the V gene TRBV25-1; D assignment may be TRBD1 or TRBD2 (5 bases each). Sequencing used CD4+ or CD8+ T cells sorted from blood, obtained in a trial of the OX40 agonist ivuxolimab. The CDR3 spells CASSDGASRTQYF. The CDR3 region has the DNA TGTGCCAGCAGTGACGGGGCCAGCAGGACCCAGTACTTC.